This entry describes one TCR beta chain. Its cognate antigen is unknown. The data are from a study of cytomegalovirus exposure and HLA in healthy donors. Findings and caveats of the study: Evidence from a later analysis indicated that most CMV-associated TCR beta chains looked HLA-restricted. In a later analysis, at a false discovery rate of 0.05, roughly 18,000 TCR beta sequences were associated with HLA alleles. Excluded were some V segments that proved indistinguishable, including TRBV6-2 and TRBV6-3.

The PCR had 60 Vbeta and 13 Jbeta primers. The method was immunoSEQ multiplex PCR; TCRdb's version includes in-frame clones alone and lacks a portion of them. The sample contains under 200,000 clones, more than 65% of which appear only once. This CDR3 is 14 amino acids long. Germline lookup yields CDR1 MNHNS and CDR2 SASEGT. V trimming: 8 bases; J trimming: 8 bases; junction bases outside the gene matches: 9. Donors were nominally healthy when sampled, though unrecorded immune exposures were likely. Sequenced sample: PBMCs. This TCR was recovered from a man between 45 and 60 years old in good health and CMV-seronegative. The genes are TRBV6-1 and TRBJ1-2, with 12 bases aligning to TRBD1. CDR3 sequence (DNA): TGTGCCAGCGGGTTGGGACAGGGGGCCCGAGGCTACACCTTC. It specifies CASGLGQGARGYTF.